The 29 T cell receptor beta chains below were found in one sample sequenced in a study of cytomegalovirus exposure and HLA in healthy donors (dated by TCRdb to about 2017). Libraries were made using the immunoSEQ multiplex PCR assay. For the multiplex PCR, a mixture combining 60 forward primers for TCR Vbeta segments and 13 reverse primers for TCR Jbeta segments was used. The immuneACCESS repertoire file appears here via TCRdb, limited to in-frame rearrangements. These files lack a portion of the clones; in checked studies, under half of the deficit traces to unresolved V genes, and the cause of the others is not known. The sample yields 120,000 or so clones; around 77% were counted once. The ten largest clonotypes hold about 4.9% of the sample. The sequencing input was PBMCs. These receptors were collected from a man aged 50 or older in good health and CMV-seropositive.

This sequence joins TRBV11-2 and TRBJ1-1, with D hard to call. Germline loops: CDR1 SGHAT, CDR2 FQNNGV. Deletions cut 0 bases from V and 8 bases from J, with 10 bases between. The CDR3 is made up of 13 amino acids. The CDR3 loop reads CASSLEVVTEAFF. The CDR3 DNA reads TGTGCCAGCAGCTTAGAGGTCGTAACAGAAGCTTTCTTT.

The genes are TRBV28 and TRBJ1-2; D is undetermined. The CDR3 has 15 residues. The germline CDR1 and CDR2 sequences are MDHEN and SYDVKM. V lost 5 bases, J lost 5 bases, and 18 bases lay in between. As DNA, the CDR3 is TGTGCCAGCAGTACGTCTAAGACAAGGCCTTATGGCTACACCTTC. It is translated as CASSTSKTRPYGYTF.

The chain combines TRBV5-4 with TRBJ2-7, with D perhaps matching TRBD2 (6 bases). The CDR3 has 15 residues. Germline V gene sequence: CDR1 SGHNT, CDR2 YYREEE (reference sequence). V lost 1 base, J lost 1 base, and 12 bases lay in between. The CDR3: CASSLPGVLSYEQYF. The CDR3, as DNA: TGTGCCAGCAGCTTGCCGGGAGTCCTATCCTACGAGCAGTACTTC. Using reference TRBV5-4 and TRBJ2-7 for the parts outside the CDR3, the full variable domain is ETGVTQSPTHLIKTRGQQVTLRCSSQSGHNTVSWYQQALGQGPQFIFQYYREEENGRGNFPPRFSGLQFPNYSSELNVNALELDDSALYLCASSLPGVLSYEQYFGPGTRLTVT.

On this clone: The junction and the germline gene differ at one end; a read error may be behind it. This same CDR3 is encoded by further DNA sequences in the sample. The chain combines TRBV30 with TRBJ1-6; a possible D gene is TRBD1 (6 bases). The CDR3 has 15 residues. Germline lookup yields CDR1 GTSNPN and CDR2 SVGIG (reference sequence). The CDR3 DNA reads TGTGCCTGGAGTCCAGGACAGACCTATAATTCCCCCCTCCACTTT. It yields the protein CAWSPGQTYNSPLHF.

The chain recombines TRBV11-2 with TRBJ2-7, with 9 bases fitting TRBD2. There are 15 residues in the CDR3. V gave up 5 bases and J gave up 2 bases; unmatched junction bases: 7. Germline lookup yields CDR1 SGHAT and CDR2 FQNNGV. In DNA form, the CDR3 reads TGTGCCAGCAGCCCCCGGACTAGCGATGCCTACGAGCAGTACTTC. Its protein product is CASSPRTSDAYEQYF.

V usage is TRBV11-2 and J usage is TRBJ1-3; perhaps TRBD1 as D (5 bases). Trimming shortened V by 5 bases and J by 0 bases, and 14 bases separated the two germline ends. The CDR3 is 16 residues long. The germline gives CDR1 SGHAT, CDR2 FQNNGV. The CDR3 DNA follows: TGTGCCAGCAGCGGTCGAGACAGATCCTCTGGAAACACCATATATTTT. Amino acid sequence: CASSGRDRSSGNTIYF. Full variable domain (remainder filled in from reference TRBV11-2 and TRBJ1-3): EAGVAQSPRYKIIEKRQSVAFWCNPISGHATLYWYQQILGQGPKLLIQFQNNGVVDDSQLPKDRFSAERLKGVDSTLKIQPAKLEDSAVYLCASSGRDRSSGNTIYFGEGSWLTVV.

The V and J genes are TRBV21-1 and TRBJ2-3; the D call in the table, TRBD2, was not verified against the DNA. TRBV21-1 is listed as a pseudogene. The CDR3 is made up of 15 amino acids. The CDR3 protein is CASSATSEGTDTQYF. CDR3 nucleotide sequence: TGTGCCAGCAGCGCGACTAGCGAAGGCACAGATACGCAGTATTTT.

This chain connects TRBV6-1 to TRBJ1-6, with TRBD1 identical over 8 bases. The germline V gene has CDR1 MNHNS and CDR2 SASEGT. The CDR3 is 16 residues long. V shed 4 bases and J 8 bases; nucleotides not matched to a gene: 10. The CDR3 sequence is CASSVLRGQTDSPLHF. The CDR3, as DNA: TGTGCCAGCAGTGTGCTCAGGGGGCAGACGGATTCACCCCTCCACTTT.

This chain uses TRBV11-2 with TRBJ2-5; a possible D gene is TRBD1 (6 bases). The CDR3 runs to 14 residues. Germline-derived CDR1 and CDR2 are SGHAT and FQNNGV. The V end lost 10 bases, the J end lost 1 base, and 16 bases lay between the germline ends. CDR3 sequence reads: CATSDPDSQETQYF. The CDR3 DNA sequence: TGTGCCACCTCTGACCCGGACAGCCAAGAGACCCAGTACTTC.

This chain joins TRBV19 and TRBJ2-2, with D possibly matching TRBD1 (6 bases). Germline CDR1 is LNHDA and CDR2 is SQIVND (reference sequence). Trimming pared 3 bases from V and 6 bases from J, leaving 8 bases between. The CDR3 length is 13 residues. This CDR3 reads CASSMQGSGELFF. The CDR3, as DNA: TGTGCCAGTAGTATGCAGGGGTCCGGGGAGCTGTTTTTT.

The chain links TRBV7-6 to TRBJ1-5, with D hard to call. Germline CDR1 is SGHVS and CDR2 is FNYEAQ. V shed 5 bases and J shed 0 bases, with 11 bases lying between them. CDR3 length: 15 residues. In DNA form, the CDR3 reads TGTGCCAGCAGCCTCTCAGAAGATAGCAATCAGCCCCAGCATTTT. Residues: CASSLSEDSNQPQHF. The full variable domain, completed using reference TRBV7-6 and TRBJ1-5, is GAGVSQSPRYKVTKRGQDVALRCDPISGHVSLYWYRQALGQGPEFLTYFNYEAQQDKSGLPNDRFSAERPEGSISTLTIQRTEQRDSAMYRCASSLSEDSNQPQHFGDGTRLSIL.

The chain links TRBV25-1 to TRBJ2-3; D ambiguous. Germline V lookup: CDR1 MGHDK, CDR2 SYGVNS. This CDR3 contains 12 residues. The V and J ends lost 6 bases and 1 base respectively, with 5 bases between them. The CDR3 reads CASSPGTDTQYF. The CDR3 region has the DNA TGTGCCAGCAGCCCGGGCACAGATACGCAGTATTTT.

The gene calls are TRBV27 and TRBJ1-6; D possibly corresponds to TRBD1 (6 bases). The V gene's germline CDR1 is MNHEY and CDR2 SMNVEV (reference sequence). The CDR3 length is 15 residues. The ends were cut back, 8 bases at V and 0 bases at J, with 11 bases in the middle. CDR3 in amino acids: CASCSDSSYNSPLHF. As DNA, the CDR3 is TGTGCCAGCTGCTCGGACAGCTCCTATAATTCACCCCTCCACTTT.

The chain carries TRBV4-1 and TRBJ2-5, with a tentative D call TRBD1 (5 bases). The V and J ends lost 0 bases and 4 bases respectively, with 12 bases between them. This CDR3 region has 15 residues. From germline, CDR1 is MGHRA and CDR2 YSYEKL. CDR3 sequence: CASSQDHPGPETQYF. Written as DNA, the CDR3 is TGCGCCAGCAGCCAAGATCACCCAGGGCCAGAGACCCAGTACTTC.

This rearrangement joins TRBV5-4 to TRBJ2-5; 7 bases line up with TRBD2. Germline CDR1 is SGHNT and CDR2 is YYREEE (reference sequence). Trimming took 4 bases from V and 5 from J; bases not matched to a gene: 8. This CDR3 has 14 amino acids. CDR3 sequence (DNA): TGTGCCAGCAGCCTGAACTTGGGGGGGGAGACCCAGTACTTC. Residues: CASSLNLGGETQYF.

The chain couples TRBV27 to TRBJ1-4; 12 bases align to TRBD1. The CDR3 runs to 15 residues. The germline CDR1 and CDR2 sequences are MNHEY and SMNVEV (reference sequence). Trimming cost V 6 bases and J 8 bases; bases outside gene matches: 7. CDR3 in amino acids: CASSPGQGAREKLFF. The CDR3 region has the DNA TGTGCCAGCAGCCCGGGACAGGGGGCGCGGGAAAAACTGTTTTTT. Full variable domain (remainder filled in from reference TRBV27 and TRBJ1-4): EAQVTQNPRYLITVTGKKLTVTCSQNMNHEYMSWYRQDPGLGLRQIYYSMNVEVTDKGDVPEGYKVSRKEKRNFPLILESPSPNQTSLYFCASSPGQGAREKLFFGSGTQLSVL.

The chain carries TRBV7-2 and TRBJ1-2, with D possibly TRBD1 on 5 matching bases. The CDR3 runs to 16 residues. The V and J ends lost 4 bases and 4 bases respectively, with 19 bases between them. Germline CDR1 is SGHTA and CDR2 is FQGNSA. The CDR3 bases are TGTGCCAGCAGCTCCCCCTTCAGGGAATCCCTCTATGGCTACACCTTC. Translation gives CASSSPFRESLYGYTF.

CDR3 nucleotides: TGTGCCTGGAGTGTTGGGCAGCCTTATGGCTACACCTTC. This translates into CAWSVGQPYGYTF. This chain links TRBV30 with TRBJ1-2, with unresolved D. The CDR3 extends over 13 amino acids. Trimming removed 0 bases at V and 5 bases at J, with 10 bases between. CDR1 GTSNPN and CDR2 SVGIG come from the germline V gene (reference sequence).

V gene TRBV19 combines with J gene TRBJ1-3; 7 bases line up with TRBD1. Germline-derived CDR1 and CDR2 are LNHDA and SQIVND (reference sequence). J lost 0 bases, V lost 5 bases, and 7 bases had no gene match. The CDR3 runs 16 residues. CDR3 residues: CASSPGQIFSGNTIYF. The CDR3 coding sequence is TGTGCCAGTAGTCCGGGACAGATATTCTCTGGAAACACCATATATTTT.

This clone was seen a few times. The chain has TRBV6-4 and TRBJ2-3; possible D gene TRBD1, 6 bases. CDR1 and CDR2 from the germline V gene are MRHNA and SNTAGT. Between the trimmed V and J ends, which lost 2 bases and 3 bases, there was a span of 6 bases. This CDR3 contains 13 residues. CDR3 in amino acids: CASSDRGTDTQYF. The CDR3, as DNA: TGTGCCAGCAGTGACAGGGGGACAGATACGCAGTATTTT.

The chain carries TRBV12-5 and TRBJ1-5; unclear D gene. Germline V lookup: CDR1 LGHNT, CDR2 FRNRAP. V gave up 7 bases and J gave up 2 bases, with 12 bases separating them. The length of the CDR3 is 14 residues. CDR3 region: CASAVGGGNQPQHF. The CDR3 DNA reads TGTGCTAGTGCGGTCGGCGGGGGCAATCAGCCCCAGCATTTT. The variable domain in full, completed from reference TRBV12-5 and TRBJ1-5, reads DARVTQTPRHKVTEMGQEVTMRCQPILGHNTVFWYRQTMMQGLELLAYFRNRAPLDDSGMPKDRFSAEMPDATLATLKIQPSEPRDSAVYFCASAVGGGNQPQHFGDGTRLSIL.

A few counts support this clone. DNA for the CDR3: TGTGCCACCTCATGGGAGGGTGGGGTTTACGAGCAGTACTTC. It translates to CATSWEGGVYEQYF. The gene calls are TRBV6-1 and TRBJ2-5, with 7 bases fitting TRBD2. Matching the DNA end better, TRBJ2-7 makes the J call doubtful. The CDR3 consists of 14 residues. Germline CDR1 and CDR2: MNHNS and SASEGT.

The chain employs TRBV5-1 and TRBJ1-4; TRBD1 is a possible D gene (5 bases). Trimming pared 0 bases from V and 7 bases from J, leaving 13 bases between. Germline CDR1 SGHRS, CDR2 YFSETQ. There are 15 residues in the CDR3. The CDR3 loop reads CASSLAGVESEKLFF. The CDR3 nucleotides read TGCGCCAGCAGCTTGGCGGGGGTAGAAAGTGAAAAACTGTTTTTT.

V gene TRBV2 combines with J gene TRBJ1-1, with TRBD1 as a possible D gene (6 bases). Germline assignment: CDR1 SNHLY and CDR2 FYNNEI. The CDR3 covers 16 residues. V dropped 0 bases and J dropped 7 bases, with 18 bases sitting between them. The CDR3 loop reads CASSEAGQGRISEAFF. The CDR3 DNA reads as TGTGCCAGCAGTGAAGCGGGGCAGGGGCGGATAAGTGAAGCTTTCTTT.

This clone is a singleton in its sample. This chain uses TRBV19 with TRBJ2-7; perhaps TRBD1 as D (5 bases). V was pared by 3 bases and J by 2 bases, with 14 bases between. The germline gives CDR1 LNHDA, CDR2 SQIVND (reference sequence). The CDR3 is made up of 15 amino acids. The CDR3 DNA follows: TGTGCCAGTAGTATCTTGGCAGGGAAGGCCTACGAGCAGTACTTC. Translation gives CASSILAGKAYEQYF.

The CDR3: CASSLGHPGPQYF. The CDR3 DNA reads TGTGCCAGCAGCTTAGGGCATCCGGGTCCGCAGTATTTT. The rearrangement joins TRBV7-2 to TRBJ2-3, with no clear D. The CDR3 runs to 13 residues. The V gene's germline CDR1 is SGHTA and CDR2 FQGNSA. V dropped 1 base and J dropped 10 bases, with 12 bases sitting between them.

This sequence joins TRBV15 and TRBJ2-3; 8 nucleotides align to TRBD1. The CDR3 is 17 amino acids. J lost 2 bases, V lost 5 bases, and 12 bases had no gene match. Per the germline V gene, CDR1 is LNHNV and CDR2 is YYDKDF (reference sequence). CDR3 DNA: TGTGCCACCAGCCTACGGTCAGGACAGGGATTCACAGATACGCAGTATTTT. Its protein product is CATSLRSGQGFTDTQYF.

This CDR3 is CASSRVQETQYF. In nucleotides, the CDR3 is TGTGCCAGCAGTCGGGTCCAAGAGACCCAGTACTTC. The chain combines TRBV28 with TRBJ2-5; D gene uncertain. The CDR3 length is 12 residues. Germline CDR1 is MDHEN and CDR2 is SYDVKM. Trimming took off 5 bases at V and 1 base at J, with 5 bases between the two ends.

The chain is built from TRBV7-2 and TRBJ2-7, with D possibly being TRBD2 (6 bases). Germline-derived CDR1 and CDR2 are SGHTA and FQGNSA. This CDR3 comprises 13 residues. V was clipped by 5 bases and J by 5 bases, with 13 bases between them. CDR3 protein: CASSGRPGDEQYF. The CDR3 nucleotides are TGTGCCAGCAGCGGACGCCCGGGGGACGAGCAGTACTTC.